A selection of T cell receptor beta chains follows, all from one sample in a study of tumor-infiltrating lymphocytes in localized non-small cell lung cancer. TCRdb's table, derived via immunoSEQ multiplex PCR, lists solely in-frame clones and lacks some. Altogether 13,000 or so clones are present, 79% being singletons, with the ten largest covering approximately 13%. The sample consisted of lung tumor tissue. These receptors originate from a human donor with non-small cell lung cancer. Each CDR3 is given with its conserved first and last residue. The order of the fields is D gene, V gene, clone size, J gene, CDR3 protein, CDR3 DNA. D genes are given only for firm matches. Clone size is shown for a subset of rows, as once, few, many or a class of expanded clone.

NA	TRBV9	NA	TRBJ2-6	CASSGIQSSGANVLTF	TGTGCCAGCAGCGGGATACAGAGCTCTGGGGCCAACGTCCTGACTTTC
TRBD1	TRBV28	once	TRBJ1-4	CASSSTRKPGQPNEKLFF	TGTGCCAGCAGTTCTACCCGTAAGCCGGGACAGCCTAATGAAAAACTGTTTTTT
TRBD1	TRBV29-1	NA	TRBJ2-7	CSVEDRSRGYEQYF	TGCAGCGTTGAGGACAGGTCTAGGGGTTACGAGCAGTACTTC
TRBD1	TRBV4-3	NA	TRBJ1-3	CASSLQPIFGTGPLGNTIYF	TGCGCCAGCAGCCTACAACCTATTTTCGGGACAGGGCCCCTCGGGAACACCATATATTTT
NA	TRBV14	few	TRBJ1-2	CASSQVGSNYGYTF	TGTGCCAGCAGCCAAGTGGGCAGTAACTATGGCTACACCTTC
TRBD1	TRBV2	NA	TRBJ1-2	CASSEASGQGNYGYTF	TGTGCCAGCAGTGAAGCTTCCGGACAGGGTAACTATGGCTACACCTTC
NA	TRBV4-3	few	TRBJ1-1	CASSQDITHTEAFF	TGCGCCAGCAGCCAAGATATAACGCACACTGAAGCTTTCTTT
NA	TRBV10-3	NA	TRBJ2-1	CAISGTNYNEQFF	TGTGCCATCAGCGGGACCAACTACAATGAGCAGTTCTTC
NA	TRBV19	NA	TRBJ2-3	CASVGGSTDTQYF	TGTGCCAGTGTCGGGGGAAGCACAGATACGCAGTATTTT
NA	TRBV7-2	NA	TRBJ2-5	CASSFSETQYF	TGTGCCAGCAGCTTTTCAGAGACCCAGTACTTC
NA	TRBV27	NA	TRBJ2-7	CASLPDPQRPSYEQYF	TGTGCCAGCCTCCCCGACCCCCAGCGTCCCTCCTACGAGCAGTACTTC
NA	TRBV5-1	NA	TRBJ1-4	CASSLGTLQGRNEKLFF	TGCGCCAGCAGCTTGGGGACTTTACAGGGCCGTAATGAAAAACTGTTTTTT
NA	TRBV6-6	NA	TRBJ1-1	CASRVDRMNTEAFF	TGTGCCAGCAGGGTGGACAGAATGAACACTGAAGCTTTCTTT
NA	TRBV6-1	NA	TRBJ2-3	CASSENPGGTADTQYF	TGTGCCAGCAGTGAAAATCCCGGGGGCACGGCAGATACGCAGTATTTT
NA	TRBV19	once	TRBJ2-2	CASSARGQGYTGELFF	TGTGCCAGTAGTGCCCGGGGGCAGGGATACACCGGGGAGCTGTTTTTT
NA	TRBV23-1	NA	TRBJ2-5	CASSQCSRELYQETQYF	TGCGCCAGCAGTCAATGTAGCAGGGAGTTATACCAAGAGACCCAGTACTTC
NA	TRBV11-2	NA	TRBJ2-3	CASRPGGGTDTQYF	TGTGCCAGCAGGCCCGGGGGCGGCACAGATACGCAGTATTTT
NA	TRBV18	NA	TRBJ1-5	CASSRGPGKDQPQHF	TGTGCCAGCTCACGCGGACCAGGGAAAGATCAGCCCCAGCATTTT
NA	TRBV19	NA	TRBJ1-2	CASGARTNYGYTF	TGTGCCAGTGGGGCCCGGACTAACTATGGCTACACCTTC
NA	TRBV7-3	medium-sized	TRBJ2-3	CASSLLGVLTDTQYF	TGTGCCAGCAGCTTATTAGGGGTCCTCACAGATACGCAGTATTTT
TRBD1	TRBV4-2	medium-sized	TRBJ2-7	CASSQSQTGAYEQYF	TGTGCCAGCAGCCAATCCCAGACAGGGGCCTACGAGCAGTACTTC
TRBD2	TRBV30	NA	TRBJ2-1	CAWGGSREPHLEQFF	TGTGCCTGGGGGGGATCGCGGGAGCCCCACCTTGAGCAGTTCTTC
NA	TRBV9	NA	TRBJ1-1	CASSPRTGTEAFF	TGTGCCAGCAGCCCACGAACGGGGACTGAAGCTTTCTTT
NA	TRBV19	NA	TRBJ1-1	CASSPVGPFTEAFF	TGTGCCAGTAGTCCCGTGGGCCCCTTCACTGAAGCTTTCTTT
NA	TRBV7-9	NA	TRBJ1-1	CASSYANTEAFF	TGTGCCAGCAGCTACGCAAACACTGAAGCTTTCTTT
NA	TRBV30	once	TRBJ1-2	CAWSRDFNNYGYTF	TGTGCCTGGAGCCGGGACTTCAATAACTATGGCTACACCTTC
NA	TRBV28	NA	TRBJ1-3	CASSAWRTVSGNTIYF	TGTGCCAGCAGCGCCTGGAGAACAGTCTCTGGAAACACCATATATTTT
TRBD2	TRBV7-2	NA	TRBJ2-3	CASSSRTSRKGDTQYF	TGTGCCAGCAGCTCGAGGACTAGCCGCAAGGGAGATACGCAGTATTTT
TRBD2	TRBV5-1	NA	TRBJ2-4	CASSPGLAGGPRNIQYF	TGCGCCAGCAGCCCGGGACTAGCGGGAGGGCCGAGAAACATTCAGTACTTC
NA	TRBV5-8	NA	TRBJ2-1	CASSLIHEQFF	TGTGCCAGCAGCTTGATCCATGAGCAGTTCTTC
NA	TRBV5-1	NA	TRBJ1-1	CASSLALSLNTEAFF	TGCGCCAGCAGCTTGGCCCTCAGCCTGAACACTGAAGCTTTCTTT
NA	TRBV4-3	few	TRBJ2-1	CASSQDWAASYNEQFF	TGCGCCAGCAGCCAAGACTGGGCAGCCTCCTACAATGAGCAGTTCTTC